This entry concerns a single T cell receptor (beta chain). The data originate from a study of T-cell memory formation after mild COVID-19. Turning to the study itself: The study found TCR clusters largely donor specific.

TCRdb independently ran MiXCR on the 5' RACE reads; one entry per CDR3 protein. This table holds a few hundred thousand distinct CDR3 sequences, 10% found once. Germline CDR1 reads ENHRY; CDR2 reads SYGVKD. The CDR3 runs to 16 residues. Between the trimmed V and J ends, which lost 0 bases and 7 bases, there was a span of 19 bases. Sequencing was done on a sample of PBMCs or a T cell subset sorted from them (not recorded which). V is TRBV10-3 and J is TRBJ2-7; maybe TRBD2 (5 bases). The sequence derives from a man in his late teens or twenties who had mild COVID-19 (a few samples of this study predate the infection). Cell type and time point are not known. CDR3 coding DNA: TGTGCCATCAGTGAGTCGATATTACGGGTACCGGGAGAGCAGTACTTC. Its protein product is CAISESILRVPGEQYF.